A single T cell receptor beta chain is shown here with its context. Its target is unknown. The junction and the germline gene differ at one end; a read error may be behind it. Patients picked for sequencing had shown CD8+CD57+ cell expansion detected by flow cytometry. Each patient carried a diagnosis of severe acquired aplastic anemia. Looked up from germline, CDR1 is LNHDA and CDR2 is SQIVND (reference sequence). The CDR3 loop spans 14 amino acids. These data are taken from a study of CD8+CD57+ T cells in acquired aplastic anemia. Study conclusions and caveats: Between patients and controls, CD8+ Simpson's diversity did not vary significantly.

Profiles of TCR beta VDJ and CDR3 were generated from a genomic DNA template. TCRdb analysed the reads with MiXCR anew, one entry per CDR3 protein. The sample yields more than 150,000 distinct CDR3 sequences, almost 50% seen once. The source is a human donor with aplastic anemia. Material for sequencing was sorted CD4+, CD8+, or CD8+CD57+ T cells (not recorded which) from PBMCs. The rearrangement links TRBV19 to TRBJ2-3, with 7 bases that match TRBD1. In nucleotides, the CDR3 is TGTGCCAGTAGGAGGGGGCCGGGAACAGATGCGCAGTATTTT. This encodes CASRRGPGTDAQYF.